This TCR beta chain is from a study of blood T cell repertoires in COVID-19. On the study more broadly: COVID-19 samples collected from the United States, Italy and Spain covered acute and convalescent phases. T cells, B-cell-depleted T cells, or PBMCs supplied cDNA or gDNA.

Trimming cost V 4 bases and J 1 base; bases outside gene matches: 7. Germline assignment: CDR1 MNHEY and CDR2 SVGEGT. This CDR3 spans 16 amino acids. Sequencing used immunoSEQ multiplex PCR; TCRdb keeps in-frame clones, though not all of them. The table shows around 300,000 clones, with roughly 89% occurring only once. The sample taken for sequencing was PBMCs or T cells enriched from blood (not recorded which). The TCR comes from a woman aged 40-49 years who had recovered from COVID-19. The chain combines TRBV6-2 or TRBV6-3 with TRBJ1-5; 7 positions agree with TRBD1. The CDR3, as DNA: TGTGCCAGCAGTTCGGCCCGACAGGGAAGCAATCAGCCCCAGCATTTT. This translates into CASSSARQGSNQPQHF.